The TCR beta chain described here comes from a study of regulatory T cells in long-lasting Graves disease (dated by TCRdb to about 2021). Some background on the complete study: Patients with newly diagnosed Graves' disease had been on antithyroid drugs for under 3 months. Peripheral blood TCR sequencing and RNA sequencing compared persistent Graves' disease patients with newly diagnosed Graves' disease patients. A total of around 35 samples were covered by TCR sequencing, comprising roughly 13 persistent and around 20 newly diagnosed Graves' disease patients. The study took place in China and was registered as a clinical trial. Broad study findings and their caveats: Compared with newly diagnosed patients, patients with persistent Graves' disease had lower TCR Shannon entropy and fewer highly expanded clones, which suggests clonal expansion. Only the TCR beta chain was sequenced and analyzed. Peripheral blood alone was examined, since thyroid tissue, which constituted the primary lesion, could not be accessed. The authors noted that the small sample size was a limitation that may lower accuracy. Patients with persistent disease shared more public clonotypes (about 2,700) than newly diagnosed patients did (approximately 1,000).

This clonotype showed up many times. Its recognized antigen is unknown. Base qualities were left out, and no much larger clone turns up one base away. Library prep was done by multiplex PCR. TCRdb lists the instrument as Illumina HiSeq 4000. To build TCR beta libraries, CDR3 regions were amplified by Arm-PCR using iRepertoire HTBI primers. Gel purification was performed on PCR products prior to sequencing. From the authors' description of their analysis: Gene usage analysis of CDR3 amino acid clonotypes relied on the 55 to 80 TRBV and over 13 TRBJ segments identified across samples. COPE and FqMerger were used to merge the filtered high-quality paired reads into contigs. BLAST was used to align contigs to the IMGT TRBV, TRBD and TRBJ reference genes, and CDR3 was defined following IMGT. Highly expanded clones were defined as clonotypes with a frequency above 0.1%. Shannon entropy was used to measure repertoire diversity, and the Gini coefficient was used to measure V-J evenness. A clonotype found in more than one individual was treated as public. Using fastp trimming at Q25 and MiXCR clonotype assembly, TCRdb reanalyzed the public sequencing data and kept in-frame beta chains. Identical CDR3 protein sequences are pooled into one entry, listed with their most common genes and DNA. The V and J calls were not made by the authors but by TCRdb's processing. The sample table lists about 220,000 distinct CDR3 sequences, around 19% of them with a count of one. The ten biggest clones cover 10% to 15% of the sample.

The time point label for this specimen denotes: newly diagnosed GD, antithyroid drugs for less than 3 months. For both TCR sequencing and RNA sequencing, RNA was extracted from PBMCs in TRIzol. The diagnosis of Graves' disease was made according to American Thyroid Association guidelines. Recruitment of patients was carried out at an endocrinology department in Xi'an, China. Each patient gave roughly 8.4 milliliters of peripheral blood, collected in an EDTA anticoagulant tube. Ficoll Paque Plus density gradient separation was used to isolate PBMCs, and no further T cell sorting was performed. An Agilent 2100 Bioanalyzer and agarose gel were used to check RNA quality, and a NanoDrop 2000 was used to measure RNA concentration. These data are also associated with another study on T cells in Graves' hyperthyroidism and ophthalmopathy. The second source states: A patient counted as having stable Graves' hyperthyroidism if no progression to ophthalmopathy occurred over 18 months of follow-up. The hyperthyroidism patients were between 18 and 65 years old and newly diagnosed, with a disease duration of less than 2 months. Exclusion was applied to patients with uncontrolled infections, other autoimmune diseases, pregnancy or lactation. Diagnoses were established on the basis of clinical symptoms, serum thyroxine and TRAb, thyroid ultrasound, and orbital computed tomography. A first-round RT-PCR of the TCR CDR3 used the HTBI primer set with the Qiagen OneStep RT-PCR kit. Most expanded thyroid clonotypes (frequency above 0.001) were also found in blood, which suggests that blood repertoires may mirror thyroid immune responses. A 13 V-J signature model separated ophthalmopathy from stable hyperthyroidism, with around 90% sensitivity and 81.08% specificity in cross-validation and 80%/75% in testing. In validation, progression to ophthalmopathy was predicted by the model with approximately 67% sensitivity and 72.22% specificity, a median of roughly 6 months before onset. To identify distinguishing TCR V-J signatures, a discovery cohort of about 100 patients was used, comprising some 43 with Graves' ophthalmopathy and some 60 with stable Graves' hyperthyroidism. Prospective prediction of ophthalmopathy was tested in an independent validation cohort consisting of roughly 19 hyperthyroidism patients and around 16 patients who later progressed to ophthalmopathy. The approximately 97 discovery patients were randomly divided into training and test sets at a 7:3 ratio. Thyroid tissue and blood T-cell repertoires from more than 5 Graves' hyperthyroidism patients were also compared in the study. Once sampling was done, hyperthyroidism patients were given methimazole at a starting dose of 30 mg daily, whereas ophthalmopathy patients were given high-dose intravenous methylprednisolone. Libraries were constructed in a second round of multiplex PCR, after which size selection and purification were performed. The libraries were sequenced on an Illumina HiSeq2000 using paired-end 100 bp reads. SOAPnuke was used to process the raw data, with reads discarded if the reads contained adapters or uncalled bases, had a mean Phred below 15, or lacked an exact constant-primer or identifier match. COPE v1.2.5 was used to merge high-quality paired reads, and clonotypes were defined as unique nucleotide sequences. MiTCR v1.1 was used to align the clonotypes against IMGT TRBV, TRBD and TRBJ reference segments. Only V-J combinations with frequency above 0.0001, covering 99% to 99.2% of repertoires, were analysed. The TCS score was defined as F50 (clonal expansion) divided by E x V (chaos), with BLOSUM62-based TCRdist calculated between CDR3 peptides within each V-J. Welch's t-statistics and random forest reduced 450 to 600 V-J features to about 13, which were used in a naive Bayes classifier (R e1071). Sample size was not statistically predetermined, and blinding of investigators to group allocation was not performed. The paper describes TCR Vbeta CDR3 sequencing of around 140 peripheral blood samples, made up of about 41 ophthalmopathy patients, around 78 hyperthyroidism patients and 17 progressor patients.

The sequence was collected from a woman between 25 and 40 years old with Graves disease. Donor details come from another sample of the same person, matched by shared clones. This material consisted of peripheral blood mononuclear cells (PBMCs), taken at new diagnosis, from a patient treated with antithyroid drugs.

The CDR3 here reads CASSLYQYSGANVLTF. DNA sequence: TGTGCCAGCAGTTTATATCAGTACTCTGGGGCCAACGTCCTGACTTTC. The chain joins TRBV28 to TRBJ2-6, with an unclear D gene assignment. V loses 1 base, J loses 0 bases, and the germline ends lie 7 bases apart. The germline V gene encodes CDR1 MDHEN and CDR2 SYDVKM. Spanning cysteine to phenylalanine, the CDR3 consists of 16 amino acids. Solely the CDR3 DNA is kept, with 48 bases framed from the first base.